Listed here are 20 T cell receptor beta chains from one sample, sequenced in a study of T cells in Graves' hyperthyroidism and ophthalmopathy. Amplification of TCR beta CDR3 regions used RNA as the template. Researchers ran a first-round RT-PCR on the TCR CDR3 using the HTBI primer set. TCRdb reprocessed the multiplex PCR reads via MiXCR and lists one record per CDR3 protein. In the table there are about 510,000 distinct CDR3 sequences, approximately 48% of which are singletons. The sequenced sample was peripheral blood or thyroid tissue (not recorded which). The receptors were sampled from an adult woman with Graves' disease, either hyperthyroidism or ophthalmopathy (not recorded which).

The chain uses TRBV7-2 and TRBJ1-1, with D hard to call. The CDR3 covers 13 residues. V dropped 2 bases and J dropped 6 bases, with 10 bases sitting between them. CDR1 and CDR2 (germline): SGHTA, FQGNSA. CDR3 DNA: TGTGCCAGCAGCTTAATCGGAGGGCCTGAAGCTTTCTTT. Protein: CASSLIGGPEAFF.

The J gene is TRBJ2-7, the V gene TRBV29-1; the match to TRBD1 covers 7 bases. J lost 6 bases, V lost 1 base, and 12 bases had no gene match. The CDR3 covers 15 residues. Germline loops: CDR1 SQVTM, CDR2 ANQGSEA. CDR3: CSVEGGTGARGEQYF. DNA of the CDR3: TGCAGCGTTGAAGGGGGAACAGGGGCGAGAGGCGAGCAGTACTTC.

On this clonotype: It is likely a read error, because the conserved phenylalanine at the end of the CDR3 is missing. The DNA is omitted, as the CDR3 cannot be located on it reliably, and the CDR3 follows TCRdb's listing. The J gene is TRBJ2-6, the V gene TRBV20-1. The CDR3 is made up of 8 amino acids, end residues included. CDR1 is DFQATT and CDR2 is SNEGSKA in the germline V gene (reference sequence). The CDR3 here is CSARTGTS.

The chain recombines TRBV10-3 with TRBJ2-5; TRBD2 aligns across 7 bases. Germline V gene lookup returns CDR1 ENHRY and CDR2 SYGVKD. This CDR3 spans 15 amino acids. Trimming at V came to 0 bases and at J to 4 bases, leaving 5 bases not matched to a gene. CDR3 bases: TGTGCCATCAGTGAGTCGGGCGGGAGCTCAGAGACCCAGTACTTC. It is translated as CAISESGGSSETQYF.

In regard to this clonotype: Possible read error: a much larger clone is one base away. The chain has TRBV28 and TRBJ2-6; D gene ambiguous. The V gene lost 10 bases and the J gene lost 4 bases, with 8 bases spanning the gap. Germline-derived CDR1 and CDR2 are MDHEN and SYDVKM. The CDR3 length is 12 residues. CDR3 region: CATHRGANVLTF. The CDR3 DNA is TGTGCCACCCACCGAGGGGCCAACGTCCTGACTTTC.

This clonotype was recorded a few times. The CDR3 is CSASPPRLADTDTQYF. The DNA of the CDR3 is TGCAGTGCTAGCCCCCCCCGACTAGCGGACACAGATACGCAGTATTTT. The genes are TRBV20-1 and TRBJ2-3; 9 bases are shared with TRBD2. V gave up 3 bases and J gave up 2 bases; unmatched junction bases: 9. Germline values: CDR1 DFQATT, CDR2 SNEGSKA (reference sequence). This CDR3 is 16 amino acids long.

This chain connects TRBV3-1 to TRBJ2-7; maybe TRBD1 (6 bases). This CDR3 spans 15 amino acids. V was trimmed by 0 bases and J by 2 bases, leaving 11 bases between them. Germline-derived CDR1 and CDR2 are LGHDT and YNNKEL (reference sequence). CDR3 DNA sequence: TGTGCCAGCAGCCAAGATATGTACAGGGCCTACGAGCAGTACTTC. It translates to CASSQDMYRAYEQYF.

V is TRBV12-3 or TRBV12-4 and J is TRBJ2-7; the match to TRBD1 covers 9 bases. Germline trimming cut 3 bases from V and 11 bases from J; bases unmatched to any gene: 2. The CDR3 runs to 11 residues. Written as DNA, the CDR3 is TGTGCCAGCAGTTTCCGGGACAGGGAGTACTTC. This encodes CASSFRDREYF.

The chain combines TRBV20-1 with TRBJ1-1, with 7 bases matching TRBD1. V shed 6 bases and J 0 bases; nucleotides not matched to a gene: 7. The CDR3 is 14 residues long. From germline, CDR1 is DFQATT and CDR2 SNEGSKA (reference sequence). The CDR3 nucleotides read TGCAGTGCCCCGGGACAGAGGATGAACACTGAAGCTTTCTTT. It translates to CSAPGQRMNTEAFF.

The CDR3 nucleotides are TGTGCCAGCAGCTTAACGAGGACTACGGATCCCAACGAGCAGTACTTC. Amino acids: CASSLTRTTDPNEQYF. The chain carries TRBV25-1 and TRBJ2-7; D might be TRBD2 (6 bases). The V and J ends lost 6 bases and 5 bases respectively, with 23 bases between them. The CDR3 loop spans 16 amino acids. CDR1 and CDR2 (germline): MGHDK, SYGVNS.

This chain links TRBV15 with TRBJ2-5, with 7 positions matching TRBD1. CDR3 length equals 14 residues. Germline values: CDR1 LNHNV, CDR2 YYDKDF (reference sequence). Trimming took 6 bases from V and 2 from J; bases not matched to a gene: 6. The CDR3 DNA follows: TGTGCCACCAGAGGCGGACAGGCGCAAGAGACCCAGTACTTC. Its protein is CATRGGQAQETQYF.

The chain joins TRBV7-9 to TRBJ2-7, with D tentatively TRBD1 or TRBD2 (6 bases each). In germline, CDR1 is SEHNR, CDR2 FQNEAQ (reference sequence). V was trimmed by 5 bases and J by 5 bases, leaving 16 bases between them. The CDR3 spans 14 residues. The CDR3 region has the DNA TGTGCCAGCAGCCCACGAGGGGGAGGCAACGAGCAGTACTTC. This encodes CASSPRGGGNEQYF.

With respect to this clonotype: A much larger clone is a single base away; this may be a read error. The chain combines TRBV6-4 with TRBJ1-2; no clear D. The V gene's germline CDR1 is MRHNA and CDR2 SNTAGT. Between the trimmed V and J ends, which lost 0 bases and 1 base, there was a span of 15 bases. The CDR3 extends over 17 amino acids. The CDR3: CASSDSRSTPHNYGYTF. In DNA form, the CDR3 reads TGTGCCAGCAGTGACTCGAGATCGACACCGCATAACTATGGCTACACCTTC.

The V call is TRBV7-4, the J call TRBJ1-4; D call uncertain. This CDR3 region has 13 residues. Germline V gene sequence: CDR1 SGHVT, CDR2 SQSDAQ. Trimming cost V 1 base and J 8 bases, with 8 bases left between them. CDR3 sequence (DNA): TGTGCCAGCAGCTTAGGGGAGTGGGAAAAACTGTTTTTT. The encoded protein is CASSLGEWEKLFF.

This chain joins TRBV10-3 and TRBJ1-1; D perhaps matches TRBD1 (6 bases). The germline V gene encodes CDR1 ENHRY and CDR2 SYGVKD. The CDR3 length is 15 residues. The V end lost 2 bases, the J end lost 3 bases, and 13 bases lay between the germline ends. The DNA of the CDR3 is TGTGCCATCAGTGAGGAGGGGGGGGCGTACACTGAAGCTTTCTTT. Its translation is CAISEEGGAYTEAFF.

This clonotype was counted between two and nine times. The final CDR3 position lacks the conserved phenylalanine or tryptophan, pointing to a likely read error. Because the CDR3's place on the DNA is in doubt, the DNA is left out and the CDR3 is given as listed by TCRdb. The chain uses TRBV7-3 and TRBJ2-6; the listed D gene, TRBD1, was not tested against the DNA. Germline-derived CDR1 and CDR2 are SGHTA and FQGTGA. Counting both end residues, the CDR3 totals 9 amino acids. CDR3 region: CASSPLGTS.

Many counts were recorded for this clonotype. The rearrangement uses TRBV7-3 and TRBJ2-5; the D is unclear. The ends were cut back, 4 bases at V and 3 bases at J, with 9 bases in the middle. The germline V gene has CDR1 SGHTA and CDR2 FQGTGA. The CDR3 totals 13 residues. The CDR3 DNA reads TGTGCCAGCAGCTCTAGTAAGGAAGAGACCCAGTACTTC. It codes for CASSSSKEETQYF.

The J gene is TRBJ2-5, the V gene TRBV10-2; 11 bases fit TRBD2. After removal of 5 bases from V and 5 bases from J, the junction contained 16 bases not matched to a gene. The CDR3 runs 18 residues. Germline loops: CDR1 WSHSY, CDR2 SAAADI. This CDR3 reads CASSSSDNRLAGMETQYF. In DNA, the CDR3 is TGCGCCAGCAGTTCCTCCGATAATAGACTAGCGGGAATGGAGACCCAGTACTTC.

The V call is TRBV7-3, the J call TRBJ1-1; TRBD1 agrees at 8 bases. V lost 3 bases to trimming and J lost 5 bases; unmatched junction nucleotides: 5. The CDR3 is made up of 14 amino acids. Germline CDR1 SGHTA, CDR2 FQGTGA. The CDR3 loop reads CASSFAGGATEAFF. Here the CDR3 DNA reads TGTGCCAGCAGCTTTGCAGGGGGCGCGACTGAAGCTTTCTTT.

This clonotype was counted ten times or more. The V call is TRBV10-2, the J call TRBJ2-7; a weak D match, TRBD1 (5 bases). Between the trimmed V and J ends, which lost 0 bases and 5 bases, there was a span of 14 bases. The CDR3 has 15 amino acids. Germline V gives CDR1 WSHSY, CDR2 SAAADI. The CDR3 DNA reads TGCGCCAGCAGTGAGTCGGTCCGGGCCAGGGACGAGCAGTACTTC. This codes for CASSESVRARDEQYF.